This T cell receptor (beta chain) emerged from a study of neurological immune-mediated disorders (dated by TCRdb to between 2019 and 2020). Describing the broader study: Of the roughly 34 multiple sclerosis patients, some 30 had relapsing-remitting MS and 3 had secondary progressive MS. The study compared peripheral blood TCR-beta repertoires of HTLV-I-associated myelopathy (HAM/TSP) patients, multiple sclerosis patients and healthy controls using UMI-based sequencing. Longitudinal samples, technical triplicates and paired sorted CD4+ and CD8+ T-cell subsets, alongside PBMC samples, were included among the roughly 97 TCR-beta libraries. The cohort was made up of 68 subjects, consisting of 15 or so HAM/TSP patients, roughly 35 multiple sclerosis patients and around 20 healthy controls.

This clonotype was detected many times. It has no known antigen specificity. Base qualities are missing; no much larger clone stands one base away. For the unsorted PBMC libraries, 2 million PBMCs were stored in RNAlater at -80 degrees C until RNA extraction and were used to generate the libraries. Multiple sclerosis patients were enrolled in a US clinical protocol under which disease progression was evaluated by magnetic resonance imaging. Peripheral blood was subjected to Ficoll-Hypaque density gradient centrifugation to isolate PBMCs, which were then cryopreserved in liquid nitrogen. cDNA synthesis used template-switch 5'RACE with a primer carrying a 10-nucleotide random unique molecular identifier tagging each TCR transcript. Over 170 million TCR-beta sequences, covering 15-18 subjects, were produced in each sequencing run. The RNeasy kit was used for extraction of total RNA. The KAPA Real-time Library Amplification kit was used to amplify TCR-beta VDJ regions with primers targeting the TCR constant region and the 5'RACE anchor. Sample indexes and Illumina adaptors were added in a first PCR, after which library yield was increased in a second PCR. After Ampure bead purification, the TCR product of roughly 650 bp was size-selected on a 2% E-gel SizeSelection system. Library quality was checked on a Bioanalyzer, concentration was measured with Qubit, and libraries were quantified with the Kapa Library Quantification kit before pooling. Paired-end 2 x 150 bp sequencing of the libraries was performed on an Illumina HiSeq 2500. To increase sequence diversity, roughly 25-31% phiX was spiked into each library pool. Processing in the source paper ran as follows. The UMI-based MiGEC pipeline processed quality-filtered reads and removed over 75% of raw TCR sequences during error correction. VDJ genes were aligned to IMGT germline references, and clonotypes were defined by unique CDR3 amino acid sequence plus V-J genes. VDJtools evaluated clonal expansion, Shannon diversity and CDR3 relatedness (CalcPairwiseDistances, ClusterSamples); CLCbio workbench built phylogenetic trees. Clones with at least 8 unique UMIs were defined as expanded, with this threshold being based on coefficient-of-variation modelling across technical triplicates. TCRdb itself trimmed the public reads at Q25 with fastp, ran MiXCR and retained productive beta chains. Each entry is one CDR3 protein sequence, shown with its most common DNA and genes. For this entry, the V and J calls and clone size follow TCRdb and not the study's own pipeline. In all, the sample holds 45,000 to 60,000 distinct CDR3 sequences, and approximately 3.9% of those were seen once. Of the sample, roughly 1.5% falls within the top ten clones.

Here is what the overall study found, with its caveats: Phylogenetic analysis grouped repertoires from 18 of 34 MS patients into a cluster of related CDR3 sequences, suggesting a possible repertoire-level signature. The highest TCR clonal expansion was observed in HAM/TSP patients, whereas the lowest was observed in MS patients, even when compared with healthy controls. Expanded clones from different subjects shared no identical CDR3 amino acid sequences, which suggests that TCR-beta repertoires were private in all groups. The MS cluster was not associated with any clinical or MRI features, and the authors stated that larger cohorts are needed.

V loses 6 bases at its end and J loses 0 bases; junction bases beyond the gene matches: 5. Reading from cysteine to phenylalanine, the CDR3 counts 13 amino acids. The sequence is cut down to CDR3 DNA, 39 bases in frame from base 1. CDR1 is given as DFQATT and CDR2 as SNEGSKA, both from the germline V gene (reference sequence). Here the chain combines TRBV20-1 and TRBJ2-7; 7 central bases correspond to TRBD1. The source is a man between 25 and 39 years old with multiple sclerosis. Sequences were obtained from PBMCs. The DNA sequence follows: TGCAGTGCCCCCGACAGGGACTCCTACGAGCAGTACTTC. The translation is CSAPDRDSYEQYF.